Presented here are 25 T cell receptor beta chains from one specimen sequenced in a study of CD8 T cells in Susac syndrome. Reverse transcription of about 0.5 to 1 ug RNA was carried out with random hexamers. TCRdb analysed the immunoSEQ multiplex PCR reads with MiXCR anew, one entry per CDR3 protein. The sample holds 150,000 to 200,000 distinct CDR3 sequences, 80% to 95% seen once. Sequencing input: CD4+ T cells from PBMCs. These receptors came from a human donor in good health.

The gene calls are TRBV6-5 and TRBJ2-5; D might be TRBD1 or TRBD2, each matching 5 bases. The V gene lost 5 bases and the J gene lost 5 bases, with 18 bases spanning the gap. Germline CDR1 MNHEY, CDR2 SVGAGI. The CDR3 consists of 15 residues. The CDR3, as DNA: TGTGCCAGCAGTCCCGGAGGCTTCGCAGGGGAGACCCAGTACTTC. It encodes CASSPGGFAGETQYF.

The CDR3 DNA sequence: TGTGCCAGCAGGCCCGACAGGGCTTGGTCGGGCAATCAGCCCCAGCATTTT. It encodes CASRPDRAWSGNQPQHF. The V gene is TRBV2, the J gene TRBJ1-5, with 7 bases matching TRBD1. Per the germline V gene, CDR1 is SNHLY and CDR2 is FYNNEI. V lost 6 bases and J lost 2; bases outside the gene matches: 13. CDR3 size: 17 residues.

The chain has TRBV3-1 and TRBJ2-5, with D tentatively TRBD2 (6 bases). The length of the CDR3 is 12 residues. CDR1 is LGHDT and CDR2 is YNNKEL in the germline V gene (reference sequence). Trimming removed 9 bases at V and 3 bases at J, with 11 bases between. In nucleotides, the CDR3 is TGTGCCAGTACGGGACTTGAAGAGACCCAGTACTTC. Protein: CASTGLEETQYF.

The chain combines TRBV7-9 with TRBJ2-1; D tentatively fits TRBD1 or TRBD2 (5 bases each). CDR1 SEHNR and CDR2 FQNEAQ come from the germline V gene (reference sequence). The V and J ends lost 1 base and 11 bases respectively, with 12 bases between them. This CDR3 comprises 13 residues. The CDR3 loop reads CASSLGNRDQQFF. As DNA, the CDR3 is TGTGCCAGCAGCTTAGGGAACCGGGACCAGCAGTTCTTC.

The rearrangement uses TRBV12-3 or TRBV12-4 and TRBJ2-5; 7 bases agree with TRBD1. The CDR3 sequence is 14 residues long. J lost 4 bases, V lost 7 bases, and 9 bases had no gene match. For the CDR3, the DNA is TGTGCCAGCACCCCTCCGGCAGGGGGAGAGACCCAGTACTTC. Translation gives CASTPPAGGETQYF.

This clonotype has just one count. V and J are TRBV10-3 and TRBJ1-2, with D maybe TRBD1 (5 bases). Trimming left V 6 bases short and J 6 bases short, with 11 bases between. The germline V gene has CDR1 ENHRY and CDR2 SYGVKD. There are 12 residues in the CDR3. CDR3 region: CAIRGQEDGYTF. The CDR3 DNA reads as TGTGCCATCAGGGGGCAGGAAGATGGCTACACCTTC.

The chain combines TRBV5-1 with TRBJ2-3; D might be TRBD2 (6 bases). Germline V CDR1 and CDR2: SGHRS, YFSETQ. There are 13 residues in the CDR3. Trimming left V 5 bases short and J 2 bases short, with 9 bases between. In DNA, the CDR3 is TGCGCCAGCAGTGGAGGGAACACAGATACGCAGTATTTT. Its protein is CASSGGNTDTQYF. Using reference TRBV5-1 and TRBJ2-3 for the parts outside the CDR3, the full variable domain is KAGVTQTPRYLIKTRGQQVTLSCSPISGHRSVSWYQQTPGQGLQFLFEYFSETQRNKGNFPGRFSGRQFSNSRSEMNVSTLELGDSALYLCASSGGNTDTQYFGPGTRLTVL.

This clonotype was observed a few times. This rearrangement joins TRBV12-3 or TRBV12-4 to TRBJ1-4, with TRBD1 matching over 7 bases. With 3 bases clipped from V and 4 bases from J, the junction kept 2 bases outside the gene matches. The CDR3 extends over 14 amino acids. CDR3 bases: TGTGCCAGCAGTTTTCGACAGGGTAATGAAAAACTGTTTTTT. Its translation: CASSFRQGNEKLFF.

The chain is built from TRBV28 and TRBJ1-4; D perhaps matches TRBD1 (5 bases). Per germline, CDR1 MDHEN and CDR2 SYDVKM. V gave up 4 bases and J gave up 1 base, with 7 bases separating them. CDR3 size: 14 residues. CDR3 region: CASSSGGTNEKLFF. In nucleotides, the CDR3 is TGTGCCAGCAGTTCCGGGGGAACTAATGAAAAACTGTTTTTT.

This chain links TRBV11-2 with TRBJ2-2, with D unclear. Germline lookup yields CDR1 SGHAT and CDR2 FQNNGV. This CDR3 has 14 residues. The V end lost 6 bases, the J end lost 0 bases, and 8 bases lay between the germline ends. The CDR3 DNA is TGTGCCAGCAGATACAGCCCGAACACCGGGGAGCTGTTTTTT. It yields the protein CASRYSPNTGELFF.

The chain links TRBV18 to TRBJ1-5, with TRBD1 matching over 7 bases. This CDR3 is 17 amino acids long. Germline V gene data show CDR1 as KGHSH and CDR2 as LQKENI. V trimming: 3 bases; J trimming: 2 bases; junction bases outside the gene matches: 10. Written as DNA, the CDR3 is TGTGCCAGCTCACCTTACTCCCCAGGGGGAGGCAATCAGCCCCAGCATTTT. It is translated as CASSPYSPGGGNQPQHF. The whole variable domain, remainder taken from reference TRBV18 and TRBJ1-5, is NAGVMQNPRHLVRRRGQEARLRCSPMKGHSHVYWYRQLPEEGLKFMVYLQKENIIDESGMPKERFSAEFPKEGPSILRIQQVVRGDSAAYFCASSPYSPGGGNQPQHFGDGTRLSIL.

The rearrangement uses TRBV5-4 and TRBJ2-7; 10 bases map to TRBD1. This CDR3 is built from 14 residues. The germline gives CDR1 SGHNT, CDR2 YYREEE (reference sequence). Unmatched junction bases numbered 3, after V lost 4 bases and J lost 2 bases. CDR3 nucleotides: TGTGCCAGCAGCCGGGACAGGGGAACCTACGAGCAGTACTTC. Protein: CASSRDRGTYEQYF.

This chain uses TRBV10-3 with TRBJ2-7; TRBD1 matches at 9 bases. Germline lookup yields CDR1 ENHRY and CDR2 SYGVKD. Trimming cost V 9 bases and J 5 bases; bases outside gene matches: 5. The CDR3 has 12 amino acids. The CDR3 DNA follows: TGTGCCATTGGGGACAGGGACGACGAGCAGTACTTC. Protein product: CAIGDRDDEQYF.

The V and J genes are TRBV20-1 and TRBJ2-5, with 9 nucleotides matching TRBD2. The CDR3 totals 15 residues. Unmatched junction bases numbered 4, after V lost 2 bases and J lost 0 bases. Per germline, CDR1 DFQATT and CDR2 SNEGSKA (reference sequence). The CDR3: CSARSTSGHQETQYF. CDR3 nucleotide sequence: TGCAGTGCTAGATCCACTAGCGGGCACCAAGAGACCCAGTACTTC.

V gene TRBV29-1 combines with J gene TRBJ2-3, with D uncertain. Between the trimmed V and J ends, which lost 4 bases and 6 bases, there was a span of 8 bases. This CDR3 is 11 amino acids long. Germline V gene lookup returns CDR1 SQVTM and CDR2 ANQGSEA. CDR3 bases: TGCAGCGTTGTTGTCGTGGATACGCAGTATTTT. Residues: CSVVVVDTQYF.

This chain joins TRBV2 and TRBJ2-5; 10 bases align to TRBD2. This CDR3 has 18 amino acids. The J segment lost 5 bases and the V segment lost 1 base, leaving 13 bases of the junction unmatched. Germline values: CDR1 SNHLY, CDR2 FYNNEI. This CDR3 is CASSEGALAGFSWETQYF. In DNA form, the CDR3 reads TGTGCCAGCAGTGAAGGTGCACTAGCGGGGTTCAGTTGGGAGACCCAGTACTTC.

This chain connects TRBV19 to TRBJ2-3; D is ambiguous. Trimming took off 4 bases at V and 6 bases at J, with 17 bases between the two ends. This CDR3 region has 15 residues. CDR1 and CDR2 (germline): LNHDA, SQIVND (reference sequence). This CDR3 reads CASSTRSLSRDTQYF. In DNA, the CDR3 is TGTGCCAGTAGTACCCGGTCCCTCTCAAGGGATACGCAGTATTTT.

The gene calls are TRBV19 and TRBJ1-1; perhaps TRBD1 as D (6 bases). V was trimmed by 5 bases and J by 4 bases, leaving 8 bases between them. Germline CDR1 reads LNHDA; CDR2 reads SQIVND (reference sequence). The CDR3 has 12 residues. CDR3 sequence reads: CASSRGATEAFF. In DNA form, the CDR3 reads TGTGCCAGTAGTCGGGGGGCCACTGAAGCTTTCTTT. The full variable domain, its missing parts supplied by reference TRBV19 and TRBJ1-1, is DGGITQSPKYLFRKEGQNVTLSCEQNLNHDAMYWYRQDPGQGLRLIYYSQIVNDFQKGDIAEGYSVSREKKESFPLTVTSAQKNPTAFYLCASSRGATEAFFGQGTRLTVV.

The CDR3 reads CASSLSGQRNEKLFF. In DNA, the CDR3 is TGCGCCAGCAGCTTGTCGGGACAGAGAAACGAAAAACTGTTTTTT. The rearrangement joins TRBV5-1 to TRBJ1-4; the match to TRBD1 covers 7 bases. The CDR3 has 15 residues. J was trimmed by 8 bases and V by 1 base; bases with no gene match: 8. Germline V gene data show CDR1 as SGHRS and CDR2 as YFSETQ.

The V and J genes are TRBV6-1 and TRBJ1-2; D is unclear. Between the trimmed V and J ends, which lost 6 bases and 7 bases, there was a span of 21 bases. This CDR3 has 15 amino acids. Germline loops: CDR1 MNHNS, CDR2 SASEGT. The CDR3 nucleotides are TGTGCCAGCAGCGCCCCCGGGTCCTCCTTCCGTGGCTACACCTTC. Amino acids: CASSAPGSSFRGYTF.

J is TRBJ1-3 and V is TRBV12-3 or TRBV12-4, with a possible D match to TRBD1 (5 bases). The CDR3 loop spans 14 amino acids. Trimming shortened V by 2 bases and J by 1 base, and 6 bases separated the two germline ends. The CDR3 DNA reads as TGTGCCAGCAGTTTACAGGGATCTGGAAACACCATATATTTT. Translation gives CASSLQGSGNTIYF.

CDR3 loop: CASGLPPEGGILEAFF. CDR3 DNA sequence: TGTGCTAGTGGTTTGCCCCCCGAAGGGGGAATTTTGGAAGCTTTCTTT. The V gene is TRBV12-5, the J gene TRBJ1-1, with a possible D match to TRBD1 (6 bases). The CDR3 length is 16 residues. The germline CDR1 and CDR2 sequences are LGHNT and FRNRAP. With 2 bases removed from V and 8 bases from J, the gap between germline ends came to 21 bases.

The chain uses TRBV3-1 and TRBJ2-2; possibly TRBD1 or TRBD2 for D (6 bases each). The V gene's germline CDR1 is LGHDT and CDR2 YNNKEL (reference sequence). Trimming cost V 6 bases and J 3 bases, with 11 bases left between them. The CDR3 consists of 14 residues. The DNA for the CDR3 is TGTGCCAGCAGGACTCGGGGGCACACCGGGGAGCTGTTTTTT. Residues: CASRTRGHTGELFF.

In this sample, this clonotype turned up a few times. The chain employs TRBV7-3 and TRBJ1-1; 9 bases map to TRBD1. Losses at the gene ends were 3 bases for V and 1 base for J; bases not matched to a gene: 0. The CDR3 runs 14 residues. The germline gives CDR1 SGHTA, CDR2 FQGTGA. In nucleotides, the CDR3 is TGTGCCAGCAGCTTGACAGGGGGGAACACTGAAGCTTTCTTT. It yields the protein CASSLTGGNTEAFF. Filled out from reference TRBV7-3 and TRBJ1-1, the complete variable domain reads GAGVSQTPSNKVTEKGKYVELRCDPISGHTALYWYRQSLGQGPEFLIYFQGTGAADDSGLPNDRFFAVRPEGSVSTLKIQRTERGDSAVYLCASSLTGGNTEAFFGQGTRLTVV.

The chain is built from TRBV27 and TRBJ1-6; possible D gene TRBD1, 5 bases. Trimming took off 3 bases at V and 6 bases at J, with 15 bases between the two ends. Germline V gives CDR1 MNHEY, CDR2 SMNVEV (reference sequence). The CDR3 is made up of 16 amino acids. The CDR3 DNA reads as TGTGCCAGCAGTTTTAGGGGCTACTTACCTAATTCACCCCTCCACTTT. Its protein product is CASSFRGYLPNSPLHF.